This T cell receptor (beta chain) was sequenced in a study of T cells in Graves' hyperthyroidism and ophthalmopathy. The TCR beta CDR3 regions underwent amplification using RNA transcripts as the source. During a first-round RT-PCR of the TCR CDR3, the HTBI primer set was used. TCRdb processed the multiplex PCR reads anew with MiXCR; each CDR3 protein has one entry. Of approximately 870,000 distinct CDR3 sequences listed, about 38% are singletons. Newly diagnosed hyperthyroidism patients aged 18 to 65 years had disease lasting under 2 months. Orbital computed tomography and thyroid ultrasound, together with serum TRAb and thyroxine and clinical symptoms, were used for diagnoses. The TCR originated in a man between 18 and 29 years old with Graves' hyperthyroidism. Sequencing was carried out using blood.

The CDR3 is CASRGGTGSNSPLHF. DNA for the CDR3: TGTGCCAGCAGGGGAGGGACAGGGTCTAATTCACCCCTCCACTTT. The genes are TRBV10-3 and TRBJ1-6; 9 nucleotides match TRBD1. This CDR3 is built from 15 residues. Germline V gives CDR1 ENHRY, CDR2 SYGVKD. V dropped 10 bases and J dropped 6; count of bases not matched to a gene: 10.